The present T cell receptor (beta chain) was sequenced within a study of beta chain features in type 1 diabetes. About the study: Cell yields, gender and age were similar in healthy donors and patients. Whole-study findings and limits: There was a moderate but significant shortening of TCRB CDR3s in all four CD4+ subsets of Type 1 diabetes patients. Reduced insertions and increased deletions marked VDJ junctions in type 1 diabetes patients.

This clone was seen at least ten times. The antigen is not known. Expressed TCRB transcripts were sequenced after all isolated RNA was converted to cDNA. Measured with immunoSEQ multiplex PCR; TCRdb has only the in-frame clones, and not every one. The sample holds some 190,000 clones; less than 9.5% are singletons and the top ten take approximately 0.87%. This CDR3 is 13 amino acids long. V shed 4 bases and J shed 6 bases, with 9 bases lying between them. Germline loops: CDR1 SGHTA, CDR2 FQGNSA. The sample consisted of central memory CD4+ T cells from blood. J is TRBJ2-2 and V is TRBV7-2, with TRBD2 as a possible D gene (6 bases). The sequence came from a middle-aged woman with type 1 diabetes. CDR3 protein: CASSWGRSGELFF. The CDR3 DNA reads as TGTGCCAGCAGCTGGGGGAGGTCCGGGGAGCTGTTTTTT.